This T cell receptor beta chain was profiled in a study of technical replicates of blood from four donors. This clone turned up a few times. With V trimmed by 3 bases and J by 7 bases, 14 bases remained unmatched. This CDR3 is 16 amino acids long. CDR1 LGHNA and CDR2 YSLEER come from the germline V gene. The protocol was immunoSEQ multiplex PCR, while the TCRdb copy is restricted to in-frame clones and leaves out a portion. The table includes approximately 58,000 clones, 86% detected once. The source of this sequence is a human donor in good health. Some clones in this sample may be carry-over from other donors' samples. The source material was PBMCs. The chain has TRBV4-3 and TRBJ2-7, with 8 bases that match TRBD1. CDR3 in amino acids: CASSQVIASGGSEQYF. For the CDR3, the DNA is TGCGCCAGCAGCCAGGTCATCGCGTCAGGGGGCTCGGAGCAGTACTTC.